These T cell receptor beta chains were read from a single sample in a study of blood T cell repertoires in COVID-19. The data were produced by immunoSEQ multiplex PCR, yet TCRdb's version contains in-frame clones alone and is incomplete. The sample carries about 150,000 clones, approximately 80% recorded once. The sequenced material came from peripheral blood. These TCRs come from a woman aged 60-75 years with acute or convalescent COVID-19. The CDR3 runs from the conserved cysteine through the conserved F or W. The order of the fields is clone size, D gene, V gene, J gene, CDR3 protein, CDR3 DNA. D genes are given only for firm matches. A clone size is listed for some rows: how often the clone was seen (once, few, many), or a class if it is expanded.

clone_size: -; d_call: -; v_call: TRBV23-1; j_call: TRBJ1-2; cdr3_aa: CASRTPGYTF; cdr3_nt: TGCGCCAGCCGGACTCCTGGCTACACCTTC
clone_size: -; d_call: -; v_call: TRBV5-1; j_call: TRBJ1-6; cdr3_aa: CASSLGSIGGYNSPLHF; cdr3_nt: TGCGCCAGCAGCTTGGGATCGATAGGCGGTTATAATTCACCCCTCCACTTT
clone_size: -; d_call: -; v_call: TRBV25-1; j_call: TRBJ2-7; cdr3_aa: CASSAYRASEQYF; cdr3_nt: TGTGCCAGCAGTGCCTACAGGGCCTCCGAGCAGTACTTC
clone_size: -; d_call: -; v_call: TRBV7-2; j_call: TRBJ2-1; cdr3_aa: CASRLGTPNEQFF; cdr3_nt: TGTGCCAGCAGATTGGGCACTCCTAATGAGCAGTTCTTC
clone_size: -; d_call: -; v_call: TRBV25-1; j_call: TRBJ2-4; cdr3_aa: CASTPGLENIQYF; cdr3_nt: TGTGCCAGCACCCCGGGACTCGAAAACATTCAGTACTTC
clone_size: -; d_call: TRBD2; v_call: TRBV2; j_call: TRBJ2-5; cdr3_aa: CASSETSGGGTQYF; cdr3_nt: TGTGCCAGCAGTGAAACTAGCGGGGGGGGTACCCAGTACTTC
clone_size: -; d_call: TRBD1; v_call: TRBV28; j_call: TRBJ1-2; cdr3_aa: CASSLGGTGYGYTF; cdr3_nt: TGTGCCAGCAGTTTAGGGGGGACAGGGTATGGCTACACCTTC
clone_size: -; d_call: -; v_call: TRBV3-1/TRBV3-2; j_call: TRBJ2-7; cdr3_aa: CASSLSGVSYEQYF; cdr3_nt: TGTGCCAGCAGTCTTTCAGGGGTCTCCTACGAGCAGTACTTC
clone_size: -; d_call: TRBD2; v_call: TRBV5-1; j_call: TRBJ2-5; cdr3_aa: CASSLALAEETQYF; cdr3_nt: TGCGCCAGCAGCTTAGCCCTAGCGGAAGAGACCCAGTACTTC
clone_size: few; d_call: -; v_call: TRBV6-6; j_call: TRBJ1-1; cdr3_aa: CASLVRDSGNTEAFF; cdr3_nt: TGTGCCAGCCTGGTCAGGGATTCGGGGAACACTGAAGCTTTCTTT
clone_size: -; d_call: -; v_call: TRBV19; j_call: TRBJ1-1; cdr3_aa: CASKSPGGTEAFF; cdr3_nt: TGTGCCAGTAAAAGTCCGGGGGGCACTGAAGCTTTCTTT
clone_size: -; d_call: TRBD1; v_call: TRBV6-5; j_call: TRBJ1-4; cdr3_aa: CASSSSPGQGIGKLFF; cdr3_nt: TGTGCCAGCAGTTCCAGCCCGGGACAGGGTATCGGAAAACTGTTTTTT
clone_size: once; d_call: -; v_call: TRBV7-9; j_call: TRBJ1-6; cdr3_aa: CASSERQVDNSPLHF; cdr3_nt: TGTGCCAGCAGCGAACGACAGGTTGATAATTCACCCCTCCACTTT
clone_size: -; d_call: -; v_call: TRBV5-1; j_call: TRBJ2-2; cdr3_aa: CASSLGHRDKNTGELFF; cdr3_nt: TGCGCCAGCAGCTTGGGGCACAGGGACAAGAACACCGGGGAGCTGTTTTTT
clone_size: -; d_call: TRBD2; v_call: TRBV6-6; j_call: TRBJ2-1; cdr3_aa: CASSLYGSGGVSYNEQFF; cdr3_nt: TGTGCCAGCAGTCTCTATGGCTCGGGGGGGGTCTCCTACAATGAGCAGTTCTTC
clone_size: -; d_call: -; v_call: TRBV13; j_call: TRBJ1-2; cdr3_aa: CASSQVARENYGYTF; cdr3_nt: TGTGCCAGCAGCCAGGTGGCCAGAGAGAACTATGGCTACACCTTC
clone_size: -; d_call: TRBD1; v_call: TRBV15; j_call: TRBJ1-5; cdr3_aa: CATSGDRWGNQPQHF; cdr3_nt: TGTGCCACCAGCGGGGACAGGTGGGGCAATCAGCCCCAGCATTTT
clone_size: -; d_call: -; v_call: TRBV7-9; j_call: TRBJ2-7; cdr3_aa: CASSLGVSAGTLPYEQYF; cdr3_nt: TGTGCCAGCAGCTTAGGGGTTTCCGCCGGGACATTGCCCTACGAGCAGTACTTC
clone_size: -; d_call: -; v_call: TRBV5-8; j_call: TRBJ1-2; cdr3_aa: CASSKISFRGYGYGYTF; cdr3_nt: TGTGCCAGCAGCAAGATATCCTTCAGGGGTTATGGCTATGGCTACACCTTC
clone_size: -; d_call: -; v_call: TRBV7-9; j_call: TRBJ1-6; cdr3_aa: CASSLEQGSSSPLHF; cdr3_nt: TGTGCCAGCAGCTTAGAGCAGGGTTCAAGTTCACCCCTCCACTTT
clone_size: few; d_call: TRBD2; v_call: TRBV10-2; j_call: TRBJ2-5; cdr3_aa: CASSESPSGGPRYF; cdr3_nt: TGCGCCAGCAGTGAGTCGCCTAGCGGGGGTCCCCGGTACTTC
clone_size: once; d_call: TRBD1; v_call: TRBV4-1; j_call: TRBJ1-5; cdr3_aa: CASSLFPPGQGGYSNQPQHF; cdr3_nt: TGCGCCAGCAGCCTTTTCCCTCCGGGACAGGGGGGCTATAGCAATCAGCCCCAGCATTTT
clone_size: -; d_call: TRBD1; v_call: TRBV6-5; j_call: TRBJ1-4; cdr3_aa: CASSEGQVHEKLFF; cdr3_nt: TGTGCCAGCAGCGAGGGACAGGTCCACGAAAAACTGTTTTTT
clone_size: -; d_call: -; v_call: TRBV21-1; j_call: TRBJ1-5; cdr3_aa: CASSKDQAGGRISNQPQHF; cdr3_nt: TGTGCCAGCAGCAAAGACCAAGCGGGAGGGAGAATTAGCAATCAGCCCCAGCATTTT
clone_size: -; d_call: -; v_call: TRBV4-1; j_call: TRBJ1-5; cdr3_aa: CASSLSYTGYSNQPQHF; cdr3_nt: TGCGCCAGCAGCCTAAGCTACACAGGGTATAGCAATCAGCCCCAGCATTTT
clone_size: -; d_call: -; v_call: TRBV7-2; j_call: TRBJ1-5; cdr3_aa: CASSFRQGQPQHF; cdr3_nt: TGTGCCAGCAGCTTTAGACAAGGACAGCCCCAGCATTTT
clone_size: -; d_call: -; v_call: TRBV3-1/TRBV3-2; j_call: TRBJ1-4; cdr3_aa: CASSETEKLFF; cdr3_nt: TGTGCCAGCAGCGAAACAGAAAAACTGTTTTTT
clone_size: -; d_call: TRBD1; v_call: TRBV4-2; j_call: TRBJ1-4; cdr3_aa: CASSPAGQGDEKLFF; cdr3_nt: TGTGCCAGCAGCCCAGCCGGACAGGGAGATGAAAAACTGTTTTTT
clone_size: once; d_call: -; v_call: TRBV2; j_call: TRBJ1-6; cdr3_aa: CASKDRSSYNSPLHF; cdr3_nt: TGTGCCAGCAAAGACAGGAGCTCCTATAATTCACCCCTCCACTTT
clone_size: -; d_call: -; v_call: TRBV19; j_call: TRBJ1-4; cdr3_aa: CATSPNEKLFF; cdr3_nt: TGTGCCACCTCCCCGAATGAAAAACTGTTTTTT
clone_size: -; d_call: -; v_call: TRBV2; j_call: TRBJ2-5; cdr3_aa: CASSSRRETQYF; cdr3_nt: TGTGCCAGCAGTTCCAGGAGGGAGACCCAGTACTTC
clone_size: -; d_call: TRBD1; v_call: TRBV28; j_call: TRBJ1-1; cdr3_aa: CASSSTGLNTEAFF; cdr3_nt: TGTGCCAGCAGCTCGACAGGGTTGAACACTGAAGCTTTCTTT
clone_size: -; d_call: -; v_call: TRBV2; j_call: TRBJ1-4; cdr3_aa: CASSDQGNQKLFF; cdr3_nt: TGTGCCAGCAGTGATCAGGGTAATCAAAAACTGTTTTTT
clone_size: -; d_call: TRBD2; v_call: TRBV10-2; j_call: TRBJ2-1; cdr3_aa: CASNTGTSGTNEQFF; cdr3_nt: TGCGCCAGCAACACCGGGACTAGCGGGACCAATGAGCAGTTCTTC
clone_size: once; d_call: -; v_call: TRBV9; j_call: TRBJ1-2; cdr3_aa: CASSSSAGNYGYTF; cdr3_nt: TGTGCCAGCAGCAGTAGCGCGGGTAACTATGGCTACACCTTC
clone_size: -; d_call: TRBD1; v_call: TRBV18; j_call: TRBJ1-5; cdr3_aa: CASSPTGPNQPQHF; cdr3_nt: TGTGCCAGCTCTCCGACAGGGCCCAATCAGCCCCAGCATTTT